This TCR beta chain stems from a study of blood T cell repertoires in COVID-19. Study-wide context: COVID-19 samples collected from the United States, Italy and Spain covered acute and convalescent phases. Sources were T cells, B-cell-depleted T cells, or PBMCs; the material itself was cDNA or gDNA.

The CDR3 runs 15 residues. The V gene end was trimmed by 7 bases and the J gene end by 5 bases; junction bases not matched to a gene: 13. Germline-derived CDR1 and CDR2 are MNHEY and SMNVEV (reference sequence). Authors' methods: How many nucleated cells were present was estimated from reference gene primer amplification. Clones were read by immunoSEQ multiplex PCR, and TCRdb kept only the in-frame ones, dropping some. V and J calls and clone size come straight from that table; D and trimming were deduced from the DNA. In the table there are 200,000 to 300,000 clones, roughly 86% of which are singletons.

This rearrangement joins TRBV27 to TRBJ2-5; 7 bases agree with TRBD1. The source of this sequence is a man aged 40-49 years who had recovered from COVID-19. The sequenced sample consisted of peripheral blood. In nucleotides, the CDR3 is TGTGCCAGCAACAAACAGGGGTTTCGAGGGGAGACCCAGTACTTC. Protein product: CASNKQGFRGETQYF.